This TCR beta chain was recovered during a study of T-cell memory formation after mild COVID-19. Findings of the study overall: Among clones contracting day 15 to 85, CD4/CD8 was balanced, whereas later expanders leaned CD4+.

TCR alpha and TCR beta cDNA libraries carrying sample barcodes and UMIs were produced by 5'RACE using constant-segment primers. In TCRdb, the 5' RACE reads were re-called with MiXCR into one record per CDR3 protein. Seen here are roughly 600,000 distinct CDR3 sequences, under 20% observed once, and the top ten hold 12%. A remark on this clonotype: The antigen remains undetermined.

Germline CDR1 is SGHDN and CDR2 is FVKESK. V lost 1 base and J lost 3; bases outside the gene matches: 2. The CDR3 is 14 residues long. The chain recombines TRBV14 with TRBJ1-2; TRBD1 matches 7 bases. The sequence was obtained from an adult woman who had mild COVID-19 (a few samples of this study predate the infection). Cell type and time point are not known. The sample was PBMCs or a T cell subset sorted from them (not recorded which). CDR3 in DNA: TGTGCCAGCAGCCAAGCAGGGGGTGACTATGGCTACACCTTC. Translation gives CASSQAGGDYGYTF.